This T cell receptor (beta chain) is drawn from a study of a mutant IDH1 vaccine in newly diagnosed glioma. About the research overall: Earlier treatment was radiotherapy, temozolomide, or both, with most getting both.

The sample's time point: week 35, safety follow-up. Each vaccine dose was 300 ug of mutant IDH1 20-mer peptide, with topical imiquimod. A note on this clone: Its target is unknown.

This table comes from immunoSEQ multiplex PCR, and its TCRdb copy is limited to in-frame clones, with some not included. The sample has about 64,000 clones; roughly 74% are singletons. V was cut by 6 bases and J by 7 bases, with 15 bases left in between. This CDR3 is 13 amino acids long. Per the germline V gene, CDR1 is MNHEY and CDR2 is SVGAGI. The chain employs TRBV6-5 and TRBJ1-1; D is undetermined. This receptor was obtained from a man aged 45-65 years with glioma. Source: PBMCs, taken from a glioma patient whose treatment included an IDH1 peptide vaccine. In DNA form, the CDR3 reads TGTGCCAGCAGGTTACGGAGGCTGGGTGAAGCTTTCTTT. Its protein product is CASRLRRLGEAFF.